These 24 T cell receptor beta chains were sequenced from one sample in a study of T cell responses to AZD1222 COVID-19 vaccine. Using immunoSEQ multiplex PCR, the repertoire was profiled, and TCRdb retains in-frame clones only, with some absent. The sample includes 250,000 to 300,000 clones, almost 95% of them seen just once. The sample consisted of peripheral blood, taken 28 days after the second AZD1222 dose. These TCRs come from an adult who received the AZD1222 COVID-19 vaccine.

The chain has TRBV7-6 and TRBJ2-7; 7 bases match TRBD2. V lost 2 bases, J lost 2 bases, and 9 bases stayed unmatched. Looked up from germline, CDR1 is SGHVS and CDR2 is FNYEAQ. The CDR3 runs to 16 residues. DNA for the CDR3: TGTGCCAGCAGCTTAAAAGGGGTGGGAGGGCCCTACGAGCAGTACTTC. It specifies CASSLKGVGGPYEQYF.

The rearrangement joins TRBV14 to TRBJ1-6, with D unclear. Trimming stripped 4 bases from V and 6 bases from J, with 4 bases between. This CDR3 has 12 residues. The V gene's germline CDR1 is SGHDN and CDR2 FVKESK. CDR3 sequence: CASSPPNSPLHF. The CDR3, as DNA: TGTGCCAGCAGCCCCCCTAATTCACCCCTCCACTTT. The full variable domain, completed using reference TRBV14 and TRBJ1-6, is EAGVTQFPSHSVIEKGQTVTLRCDPISGHDNLYWYRRVMGKEIKFLLHFVKESKQDESGMPNNRFLAERTGGTYSTLKVQPAELEDSGVYFCASSPPNSPLHFGNGTRLTVT.

The V call is TRBV1, the J call TRBJ2-3; no check of the table's D call, TRBD2, against the DNA was made. TRBV1 is termed a pseudogene. The CDR3 totals 21 residues. The CDR3 sequence is CTSSQDPLTSGGPLRTDTQYF. In nucleotides, the CDR3 is TGCACCAGCAGCCAAGACCCCTTGACTAGCGGGGGGCCCCTCCGCACAGATACGCAGTATTTT.

On this clone: The sample contains more than one DNA sequence encoding this CDR3. The V and J genes are TRBV6-5 and TRBJ1-1, with a weak D call TRBD1 (5 bases). V was cut by 7 bases and J by 1 base, with 13 bases left in between. Germline V gene lookup returns CDR1 MNHEY and CDR2 SVGAGI. The CDR3 is made up of 14 amino acids. As DNA, the CDR3 is TGTGCCAGCACCAAAGGTGGGGGGAACACTGAAGCTTTCTTT. Translated: CASTKGGGNTEAFF.

This chain uses TRBV7-9 with TRBJ1-2, with D uncertain. This CDR3 is built from 12 residues. CDR1 and CDR2 from the germline V gene are SEHNR and FQNEAQ (reference sequence). Trimming pared 5 bases from V and 3 bases from J, leaving 7 bases between. The CDR3 nucleotides are TGTGCCAGCAGCGCCTTCGACTATGGCTACACCTTC. Translation: CASSAFDYGYTF.

The chain links TRBV7-2 to TRBJ1-5, with D tentatively TRBD1 (5 bases). Per germline, CDR1 SGHTA and CDR2 FQGNSA. The CDR3 has 15 residues. V dropped 6 bases and J dropped 2 bases, with 14 bases sitting between them. The CDR3 sequence is CASSRDGGGNQPQHF. As DNA, the CDR3 is TGTGCCAGCAGTCGGGACGGGGGAGGCAATCAGCCCCAGCATTTT. Complete variable domain (other parts from reference TRBV7-2 and TRBJ1-5): GAGVSQSPSNKVTEKGKDVELRCDPISGHTALYWYRQSLGQGLEFLIYFQGNSAPDKSGLPSDRFSAERTGGSVSTLTIQRTQQEDSAVYLCASSRDGGGNQPQHFGDGTRLSIL.

In DNA form, the CDR3 reads TGTGCCAGCAGCTTGGACAGGGCTCAGCCCCAGCATTTT. This codes for CASSLDRAQPQHF. This chain uses TRBV11-2 with TRBJ1-5; 8 nucleotides align to TRBD1. From germline, CDR1 is SGHAT and CDR2 FQNNGV. The CDR3 runs to 13 residues. The V gene end was trimmed by 3 bases and the J gene end by 6 bases; junction bases not matched to a gene: 1.

The chain couples TRBV7-3 to TRBJ2-2; D remains unclear. V shed 8 bases and J shed 4 bases, with 14 bases lying between them. The CDR3 is 14 amino acids. From germline, CDR1 is SGHTA and CDR2 FQGTGA. The CDR3 loop reads CASRLARITGELFF. The CDR3 DNA reads as TGTGCCAGCCGATTAGCCCGAATCACCGGGGAGCTGTTTTTT.

This chain joins TRBV6-2 or TRBV6-3 and TRBJ2-7; the D gene could be TRBD1 or TRBD2 (6 bases each). Between the trimmed V and J ends, which lost 4 bases and 3 bases, there was a span of 28 bases. Germline-derived CDR1 and CDR2 are MNHEY and SVGEGT. The CDR3 contains 19 residues. The CDR3 nucleotides read TGTGCCAGCAGTTTCCAGTTGGGCAGGGGAGGAGAGGCCAACTACGAGCAGTACTTC. Protein: CASSFQLGRGGEANYEQYF.

The V gene is TRBV7-9, the J gene TRBJ1-3, with no clear D. V shed 2 bases and J shed 6 bases, with 2 bases lying between them. CDR1 and CDR2 from the germline V gene are SEHNR and FQNEAQ (reference sequence). CDR3 length: 11 residues. CDR3 bases: TGTGCCAGCAGCTTAACAAACACCATATATTTT. Its protein product is CASSLTNTIYF.

As for this clone: This specimen includes other DNA sequences encoding the same CDR3. The gene calls are TRBV3-1 (or the pseudogene TRBV3-2) and TRBJ1-2, with a weak D call TRBD1 (5 bases). Germline CDR1 is LGHDT and CDR2 is YNNKEL (reference sequence). The CDR3 is 12 amino acids. Trimming cost V 1 base and J 8 bases, with 8 bases left between them. The CDR3 reads CASSQAGTGYTF. Written as DNA, the CDR3 is TGTGCCAGCAGCCAAGCAGGGACCGGCTACACCTTC.

This clone was seen once. The chain joins TRBV11-2 to TRBJ2-3, with D possibly matching TRBD2 (6 bases). Trimming removed 7 bases at V and 5 bases at J, with 10 bases between. The CDR3 has 12 residues. CDR1 is SGHAT and CDR2 is FQNNGV in the germline V gene. The CDR3 spells CASTSGEDTQYF. The CDR3 bases are TGTGCCAGCACCTCGGGGGAAGATACGCAGTATTTT. Full variable domain (missing parts from reference TRBV11-2 and TRBJ2-3): EAGVAQSPRYKIIEKRQSVAFWCNPISGHATLYWYQQILGQGPKLLIQFQNNGVVDDSQLPKDRFSAERLKGVDSTLKIQPAKLEDSAVYLCASTSGEDTQYFGPGTRLTVL.

The chain combines TRBV7-2 with TRBJ1-6, with D maybe TRBD1 (5 bases). The CDR3 extends over 15 amino acids. V shed 5 bases and J shed 4 bases, with 12 bases lying between them. Germline assignment: CDR1 SGHTA and CDR2 FQGNSA. This CDR3 is CASSTLGGYNSPLHF. CDR3 coding DNA: TGTGCCAGCAGCACCCTCGGGGGTTATAATTCACCCCTCCACTTT.

This clone was seen a single time. The V gene is TRBV19, the J gene TRBJ2-7; D may correspond to TRBD1 or TRBD2 (6 bases each). V was clipped by 5 bases and J by 2 bases, with 16 bases between them. The CDR3 is made up of 15 amino acids. The germline V gene encodes CDR1 LNHDA and CDR2 SQIVND (reference sequence). This CDR3 is CASSWGLAPAYEQYF. The CDR3 DNA is TGTGCCAGTAGTTGGGGGCTAGCGCCAGCCTACGAGCAGTACTTC.

V is TRBV11-2 and J is TRBJ1-5; a weak D match, TRBD1 (6 bases). The V end lost 3 bases, the J end lost 5 bases, and 11 bases lay between the germline ends. Germline V gene data show CDR1 as SGHAT and CDR2 as FQNNGV. The CDR3 has 14 residues. Written as DNA, the CDR3 is TGTGCCAGCAGCTTTATGGCAGGGGATCAGCCCCAGCATTTT. Translated: CASSFMAGDQPQHF.

The genes are TRBV6-2 or TRBV6-3 and TRBJ2-5, with TRBD2 identical over 10 bases. The germline gives CDR1 MNHEY, CDR2 SVGEGT. The V segment lost 4 bases and the J segment 1 base; nucleotides outside the gene matches: 3. This CDR3 comprises 15 residues. CDR3 nucleotides: TGTGCCAGCAGTTCCGGACTAGCGGTCCAAGAGACCCAGTACTTC. Translation: CASSSGLAVQETQYF.

This chain uses TRBV4-2 with TRBJ2-1; 8 bases align to TRBD2. The length of the CDR3 is 15 residues. V trimming: 2 bases; J trimming: 5 bases; junction bases outside the gene matches: 5. Per germline, CDR1 LGHNA and CDR2 YNFKEQ. CDR3 DNA: TGTGCCAGCAGCCAAACCCGGACTAGCAACAATGAGCAGTTCTTC. As protein: CASSQTRTSNNEQFF.

This chain connects TRBV9 to TRBJ1-4; D call uncertain. Per germline, CDR1 SGDLS and CDR2 YYNGEE. V dropped 6 bases and J dropped 8 bases, with 5 bases sitting between them. The CDR3 runs 10 residues. For the CDR3, the DNA is TGTGCCAGCAAGGGAGAAAAACTGTTTTTT. It yields the protein CASKGEKLFF.

This chain connects TRBV29-1 to TRBJ2-7; the D gene could be TRBD1 or TRBD2 (6 bases each). The CDR3 sequence is 14 residues long. CDR1 is SQVTM and CDR2 is ANQGSEA in the germline V gene. The V gene lost 6 bases and the J gene lost 0 bases, with 15 bases spanning the gap. This CDR3 is CSVQGGGSSYEQYF. The DNA of the CDR3 is TGCAGCGTCCAAGGAGGGGGGAGCTCCTACGAGCAGTACTTC.

This clone was counted only a few times. The chain is built from TRBV2 and TRBJ2-3; D unclear. Germline lookup yields CDR1 SNHLY and CDR2 FYNNEI. V was shortened by 0 bases and J by 6 bases, with 10 bases between the two germline ends. The CDR3 length is 14 residues. Written as DNA, the CDR3 is TGTGCCAGCAGTGAAGCGCTTCATACGGATACGCAGTATTTT. Protein: CASSEALHTDTQYF.

The rearrangement joins TRBV7-2 to TRBJ2-7, with D unclear. From germline, CDR1 is SGHTA and CDR2 FQGNSA. Trimming stripped 0 bases from V and 7 bases from J, with 10 bases between. This CDR3 spans 13 amino acids. The CDR3 loop reads CASSLARSPEQYF. The CDR3, as DNA: TGTGCCAGCAGCTTAGCGCGGAGTCCTGAGCAGTACTTC.

The chain is built from TRBV28 and TRBJ1-1, with 7 bases aligning to TRBD1. J gave up 0 bases and V 5 bases, and 6 bases lay outside the gene matches. The germline V gene encodes CDR1 MDHEN and CDR2 SYDVKM. The CDR3 spans 15 residues. CDR3 in amino acids: CASSPSQGMNTEAFF. The CDR3 DNA reads TGTGCCAGCAGTCCTTCACAGGGGATGAACACTGAAGCTTTCTTT.

The rearrangement uses TRBV19 and TRBJ1-5; D remains unclear. Trimming pared 1 base from V and 4 bases from J, leaving 11 bases between. Germline V gene lookup returns CDR1 LNHDA and CDR2 SQIVND (reference sequence). This CDR3 contains 15 residues. In nucleotides, the CDR3 is TGTGCCAGTAGTATAGCTCACAGACCTAATCAGCCCCAGCATTTT. Translating gives CASSIAHRPNQPQHF.

The V gene is TRBV6-4, the J gene TRBJ2-3, with TRBD2 identical over 9 bases. The CDR3 totals 15 residues. Per germline, CDR1 MRHNA and CDR2 SNTAGT. Germline trimming cut 4 bases from V and 1 base from J; bases unmatched to any gene: 3. In nucleotides, the CDR3 is TGTGCCAGCAGTGTCGGCGGGAGGGGCACAGATACGCAGTATTTT. Its translation: CASSVGGRGTDTQYF.